Here is one T cell receptor beta chain with its context. No antigen is known for it. The repertoire was sequenced with immunoSEQ multiplex PCR; TCRdb's copy has only in-frame clones and lacks some. Seen here are some 130,000 clones, 92% observed once, and the top ten hold about 3.7%. This sample was included in a study of T cell responses to AZD1222 COVID-19 vaccine. As for the study in general: It was second doses at about 4 or about 12 weeks that were pooled. General study results and limits: Regions 160-218 and 743-854 dominated among vaccine-associated CD4 TCRs spanning spike.

The V and J ends lost 5 bases and 1 base, in that order; junction bases with no gene match: 5. The germline gives CDR1 SGHTA, CDR2 FQGNSA. The CDR3 has 15 amino acids. The clonotype originates from an adult in good health. The chain employs TRBV7-2 and TRBJ1-5; 7 bases are a match to TRBD1. Material: peripheral blood, obtained on day 0 of AZD1222 vaccination. The CDR3: CASSTGQSSNQPQHF. DNA of the CDR3: TGTGCCAGCAGCACGGGACAGTCAAGCAATCAGCCCCAGCATTTT.